The sequence of this T cell receptor beta chain was determined in a study of CD8 T cells in ankylosing spondylitis. Scientists made TCR beta libraries using quantitative 5'-RACE with molecular barcodes. TCRdb analysed the 5' RACE reads with MiXCR anew, one entry per CDR3 protein. Altogether about 500,000 distinct CDR3 sequences are present, roughly 12% being singletons, with the ten largest covering approximately 6.3%. Study-wide findings and caveats: Some of these motif variants have turned up before, in reports on reactive arthritis synovial fluid and blood. Reported data indicate significant enrichment of disease-linked clones within matched ankylosing spondylitis synovial fluid. A TCR beta motif of 7 or 8 highly homologous variants appeared characteristic of ankylosing spondylitis blood. Within peripheral blood, clones linked to disease were CD8+ and relatively rare.

V lost 0 bases and J lost 10, with 13 bases in between. The V gene's germline CDR1 is SGHRS and CDR2 YFSETQ. The CDR3 is 13 amino acids. This clonotype has just a few counts. What it binds is not known. The rearrangement links TRBV5-1 to TRBJ1-1; no clear D gene. The source of this sequence is a male donor with ankylosing spondylitis. The sequenced sample consisted of blood, either unsorted or a sorted T cell fraction (not recorded which). This chain's CDR3 is CASSLAGYSGAFF. As DNA, the CDR3 is TGCGCCAGCAGCTTGGCTGGCTATTCGGGAGCTTTCTTT.